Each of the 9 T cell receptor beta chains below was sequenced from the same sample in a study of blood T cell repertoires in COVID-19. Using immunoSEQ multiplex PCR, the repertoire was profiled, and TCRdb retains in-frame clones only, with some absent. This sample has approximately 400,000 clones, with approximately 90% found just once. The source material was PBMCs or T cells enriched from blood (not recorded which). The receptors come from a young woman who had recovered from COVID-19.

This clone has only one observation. This chain's CDR3 is CARSPAEGKGSNTGELFF. In DNA, the CDR3 is TGTGCCAGAAGCCCCGCGGAGGGGAAAGGGTCGAACACCGGGGAGCTGTTTTTT. This chain connects TRBV5-3 to TRBJ2-2; tentative D call: TRBD2 (6 bases). TRBV5-3 is annotated as an ORF whose role is uncertain. CDR3 length: 18 amino acids. Between the trimmed V and J ends, which lost 4 bases and 0 bases, there was a span of 19 bases.

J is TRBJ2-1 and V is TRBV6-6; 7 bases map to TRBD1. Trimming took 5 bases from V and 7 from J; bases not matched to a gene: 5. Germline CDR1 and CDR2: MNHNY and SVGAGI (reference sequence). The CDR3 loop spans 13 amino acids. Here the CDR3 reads CASSPTGENEQFF. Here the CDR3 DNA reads TGTGCCAGCAGTCCCACAGGGGAGAATGAGCAGTTCTTC.

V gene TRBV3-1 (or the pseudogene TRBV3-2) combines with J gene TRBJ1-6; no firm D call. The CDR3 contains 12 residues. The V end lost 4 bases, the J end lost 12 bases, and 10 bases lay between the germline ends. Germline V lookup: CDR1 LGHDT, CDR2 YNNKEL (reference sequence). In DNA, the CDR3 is TGTGCCAGCAGCCCCGGTCTGCTACCCCTCCACTTT. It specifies CASSPGLLPLHF.

The CDR3 protein is CATSSAGGETQYF. The DNA of the CDR3 is TGTGCCACCAGCAGTGCAGGGGGGGAGACCCAGTACTTC. The chain joins TRBV15 to TRBJ2-5; possible D gene TRBD1, 7 bases. Between the trimmed V and J ends, which lost 3 bases and 5 bases, there was a span of 10 bases. CDR3 length equals 13 residues. Germline V gene sequence: CDR1 LNHNV, CDR2 YYDKDF (reference sequence).

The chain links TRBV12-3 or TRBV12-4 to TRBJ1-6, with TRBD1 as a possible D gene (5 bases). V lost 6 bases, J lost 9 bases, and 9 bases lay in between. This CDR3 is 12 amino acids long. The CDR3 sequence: CASSSRASPLHF. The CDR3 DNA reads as TGTGCCAGCAGCTCCAGGGCTTCACCCCTCCACTTT.

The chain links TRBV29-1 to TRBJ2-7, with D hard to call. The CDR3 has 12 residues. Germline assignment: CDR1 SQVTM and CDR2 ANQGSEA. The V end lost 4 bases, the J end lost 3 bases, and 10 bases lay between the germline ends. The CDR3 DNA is TGCAGCGTTGCCACACATAACTACGAGCAGTACTTC. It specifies CSVATHNYEQYF.

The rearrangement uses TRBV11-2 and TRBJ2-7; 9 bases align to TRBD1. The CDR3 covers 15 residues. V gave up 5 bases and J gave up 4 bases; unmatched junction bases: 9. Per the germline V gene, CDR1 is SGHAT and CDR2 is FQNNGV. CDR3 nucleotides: TGTGCCAGCAGCGCCGGGACAGGGAGAGGATACGAGCAGTACTTC. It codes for CASSAGTGRGYEQYF.

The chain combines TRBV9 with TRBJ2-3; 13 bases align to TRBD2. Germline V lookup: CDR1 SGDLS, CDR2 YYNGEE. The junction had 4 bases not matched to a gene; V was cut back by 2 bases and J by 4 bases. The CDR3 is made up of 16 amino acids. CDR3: CASSVALAGGPDTQYF. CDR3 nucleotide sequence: TGTGCCAGCAGCGTCGCACTAGCGGGGGGGCCAGATACGCAGTATTTT.

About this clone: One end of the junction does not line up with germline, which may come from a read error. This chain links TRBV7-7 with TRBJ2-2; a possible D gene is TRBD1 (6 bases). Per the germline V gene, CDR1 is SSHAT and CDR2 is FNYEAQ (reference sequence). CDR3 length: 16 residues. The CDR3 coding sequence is TGTGCTAGCAGCTTAGCCGGGACATCGAACACCGGGGAGCTGTTTTTT. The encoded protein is CASSLAGTSNTGELFF.